This T cell receptor (beta chain) was captured in a study of shared clonotypes between healthy human individuals (TCRdb year 2020). At the level of the whole study: A few men and two women, aged 18 to 49 years, made up the cohort. Per donor, three plates each were used for CD4 naive and CD4 memory, two for CD8 naive, and one for CD8 memory. Blood TCR repertoires of a handful of healthy adults were deeply sequenced to estimate repertoire size and the extent of clonotype sharing between individuals. Different laboratories and diverse techniques were used to prepare libraries and sequence TCR repertoires, to increase sequencing depth and limit assay-specific biases. Between about 0.9 and 10 billion PBMCs per donor were obtained by leukapheresis. What the work shows at the level of the full study, not this receptor alone: About 5% of naive CD4, roughly 3.6% of naive CD8, about 2.5% of memory CD4, and about 0.4% of memory CD8 clonotypes were shared across four donors. Sampling was restricted to blood, and TCR repertoires in tissues likely differ from the TCR repertoires found in blood. The genetic and exposure-history diversity represented was limited by the small number of donors. Estimated clonotype richness was generally larger for naive than for memory subsets. Clonotypes shared by all four sorted-subset donors showed higher generation probabilities than non-shared clonotypes. Pairwise subsampling indicated that sequencing depth was expected to affect the degree of clonotype sharing among donors. Incomplete sequencing was indicated by rarefaction of sorted-subset datasets, despite the large sequencing depth.

The CDR3 spans 15 residues, from the cysteine through the phenylalanine. Of the read, only the CDR3 DNA is kept; its 45 bases are in frame from base 1. V is clipped by 0 bases and J by 0 bases, and the sequence between their germline boundaries is 7 bases long. Reading the germline V gene gives CDR1 SGHRS and CDR2 YFSETQ. The donors were healthy, HIV-negative adults with no recently reported acute infections or vaccinations. All donors were Caucasian adults living in Nashville, Tennessee, USA. Magnetic negative selection was used to enrich CD4+ T cells, after which naive cells were positively selected on CD45RA and the negative fraction became the memory subset. After blood collection by leukapheresis, PBMCs were isolated using Ficoll-Histopaque density gradient centrifugation and then cryopreserved in the vapor phase of liquid nitrogen. Analytical flow cytometry was used to check the purity and quantity of every magnetically sorted T cell population. Genomic DNA was isolated from every sorted fraction and measured by UV absorbance on a Nanodrop 2000c.

TCR CDR3 regions were amplified from genomic DNA by multiplex PCR using the deep immunoSEQ assay. Extracted genomic DNA from each cell subset was spread evenly across all wells of several immunoSEQ 96-well plates, with each plate serving as a replicate. For sorted subsets, each replicate PCR was loaded with 200 to 250 ng genomic DNA, equivalent to approximately 33,000 T cell genomes. Purified libraries were measured with a Qubit 3.0 fluorometer, size-checked on a Bioanalyzer 2100, and measured again with the KAPA Library Quantification kit. A separate single-read 150-cycle Illumina NextSeq 550 flow cell was used to sequence each immunoSEQ 96-well plate. The authors' analysis ran thus. Because only junctional sequences without quality scores were contained in the immunoSEQ output, filtering matching that applied to full-length reads could not be performed. To assign V/J genes and CDR3, sequences were annotated against IMGT germline references using PyIR, a Python wrapper for IgBLAST v1.9. Reads with weak V/J assignments (E-value above 1e-6), missing CDR3, stop codons, out-of-frame junctions, or ambiguous translated residues were removed. V3J clonotypes were defined as sequences sharing an identical inferred V gene, J gene, and CDR3 amino acid sequence. To compute the percentage overlap between repertoires, the number of shared unique clonotypes was divided by the size of the smaller repertoire. Richness of each repertoire was evaluated using RTK rarefaction, the Chao1 estimator, and Recon v2.1 estimates of unobserved clonotypes. For all TCRbeta clonotypes obtained by the gDNA method from several donors, generation probabilities were computed with OLGA. TCRdb limited this immuneACCESS table to in-frame rearrangements with V and J called. A share of clones is missing; checked studies link under half to unresolved V genes, and the rest is unexplained. For V, J and clone size, that table is used; D and trimming come from the DNA. This sample gives millions of clones in total; 85% to 95% of them show up just once. Clones ranked in the top ten supply 0.39% of the sample.

Worth noting for this clone: Its target antigen remains unknown. Within one base of it there is no much larger clone, and no base qualities were kept. Other nucleotide sequences in the sample specify the same CDR3.

The chain is assembled from TRBV5-1 and TRBJ2-1; the D gene is not confidently resolved. This clonotype was obtained from a man aged 18 to 35 in good health. Some clones in this sample may be carry-over from other donors' samples. Specimen: naive CD4+ T cells from PBMCs. In light of the paper, this sample's cell subset or site label describes: CD45RA+ positively selected. The DNA sequence is as follows: TGCGCCAGCAGCTTGGCCGAAAGCTCCTACAATGAGCAGTTCTTC. Its product reads: CASSLAESSYNEQFF. The variable domain in full, with residues beyond the CDR3 obtained from the reference TRBV5-1 and TRBJ2-1 genes, is KAGVTQTPRYLIKTRGQQVTLSCSPISGHRSVSWYQQTPGQGLQFLFEYFSETQRNKGNFPGRFSGRQFSNSRSEMNVSTLELGDSALYLCASSLAESSYNEQFFGPGTRLTVL.